A single TCR beta chain is shown here with its context. Its antigen is not identified. This record belongs to a study of response to subunit inactivated influenza vaccine. Study-wide results and limits: The authors proposed limited new T cell recruitment per seasonal influenza vaccination.

The CDR3 contains 14 residues. Trimming left V 5 bases short and J 7 bases short, with 15 bases between. Germline V gives CDR1 SGHNT, CDR2 YENEEA. TCRdb fed the RT-PCR reads into MiXCR, producing one record per CDR3 protein. Of 800,000 or so distinct CDR3 sequences in the sample, less than 25% were seen once. The clonotype was recovered from a man aged 45-65 years who received an inactivated influenza vaccine. The source material was PBMCs from blood, sampled around 5 days after vaccination. The rearrangement joins TRBV11-3 to TRBJ2-1; no firm D call. CDR3 nucleotides: TGTGCCAGCAGCCCCCCCACGGGTGTAAATGAGCAGTTCTTC. This translates into CASSPPTGVNEQFF.